Sequencing of this T cell receptor (beta chain) was carried out in a study of blood T cells in healthy people across ages. Overall study context: Researchers report that template switching captured about one barcoded beta molecule per two T cells. Study results and limitations: Diversity figures based on one million T cells were deemed too low.

At least 7 million PBMCs were isolated per sample. As to this clonotype: Its specificity is not known.

PCR was performed a second time for 7 to 11 cycles using a sample-barcoded 5' primer and a J-beta primer mix. One entry per CDR3 protein results from TCRdb running MiXCR on the 5' RACE reads. The sample lists about 1.8 million distinct CDR3 sequences, just under 50% occurring once. The V and J ends lost 1 base and 6 bases, in that order; junction bases with no gene match: 7. CDR3 length: 14 amino acids. Germline assignment: CDR1 SQVTM and CDR2 ANQGSEA. The sequence was collected from a woman in her forties in good health. The chain recombines TRBV29-1 with TRBJ1-2; 8 bases agree with TRBD1. Sequencing used blood. The CDR3 protein is CSVEARQGRDGYTF. CDR3 sequence (DNA): TGCAGCGTTGAAGCTCGACAGGGGAGAGATGGCTACACCTTC.